The source of this TCR beta chain is a study of shared clonotypes between healthy human individuals. Study-wide findings and caveats: At large depth, rarefaction still showed sorted-subset sequencing to be incomplete. A handful of donors shared approximately 5% of their naive CD4 clonotypes.

This CDR3 comprises 13 residues. Between the trimmed V and J ends, which lost 1 base and 3 bases, there was a span of 1 base. Per the germline V gene, CDR1 is SNHLY and CDR2 is FYNNEI. The naive CD8 fraction comprised CD45RO-negative cells positively selected for CCR7 and excluded terminally differentiated effector memory CD45RA+ cells. A remark on this clone: Its antigen is undetermined.

Several immunoSEQ 96-well plates shared each subset's DNA, each plate a replicate. Sequenced by immunoSEQ multiplex PCR; TCRdb stores in-frame clones only, minus some. Here the sample spans roughly 850,000 clones, around 96% being singletons. The sequencing sample was made of naive CD8+ T cells sorted from blood. The TCR originated in a man aged 25 to 40 in good health. V usage is TRBV2 and J usage is TRBJ2-6, with D unresolved. The CDR3 reads CASSEGGANVLTF. The CDR3 coding sequence is TGTGCCAGCAGTGAAGGTGGGGCCAACGTCCTGACTTTC.